The present entry profiles one T cell receptor (beta chain) with its context. These data belong to a study of blood T cell repertoires in COVID-19. Across the whole study: Some COVID-19 samples were acute and others convalescent; all came from the United States, Italy and Spain. Nucleic acid was either cDNA or gDNA, and it came from T cells, B-cell-depleted T cells, or PBMCs.

In the authors' methods: Researchers report that nucleated cell counts were estimated from reference gene primer amplification. Sequenced by immunoSEQ multiplex PCR; TCRdb stores in-frame clones only, minus some. V and J calls and clone size are given by that table; D and trimming were obtained from the DNA. The repertoire includes 70,000 to 95,000 clones, around four fifths of them detected once, and 12% sits in the top ten. Germline lookup yields CDR1 WNHNN and CDR2 SYGVQD (reference sequence). The CDR3 length is 14 residues. V was pared by 1 base and J by 7 bases, with 4 bases of the junction left unmatched.

V gene TRBV10-1 combines with J gene TRBJ2-1; the match to TRBD2 covers 7 bases. This receptor was identified in a woman in her seventies with active or convalescent COVID-19. The specimen was peripheral blood. The CDR3 loop reads CASSEWGGLNEQFF. For the CDR3, the DNA is TGCGCCAGCAGTGAGTGGGGGGGACTAAATGAGCAGTTCTTC.